The present entry profiles one TCR beta chain with its context. These data are taken from a study of CD8+CD57+ T cells in acquired aplastic anemia. According to the study, genomic DNA was the template for TCR beta VDJ and CDR3 profiling. MiXCR, run by TCRdb on the reads, gives a single entry per CDR3 protein. This sample has 200,000 to 250,000 distinct CDR3 sequences, with 65% found just once. Germline V lookup: CDR1 SGHTA, CDR2 FQGNSA. J was trimmed by 7 bases and V by 3 bases; bases with no gene match: 7. This CDR3 contains 15 residues. Those patients picked for sequencing had displayed CD8+CD57+ cell expansion on flow cytometry.

The chain recombines TRBV7-2 with TRBJ1-5; 9 nucleotides match TRBD1. The clonotype was recovered from a human donor with aplastic anemia. The sequenced sample was sorted CD4+, CD8+, or CD8+CD57+ T cells (not recorded which) from PBMCs. Here the CDR3 reads CASSLLTGGGQPQHF. The CDR3, as DNA: TGTGCCAGCAGCTTGCTAACAGGGGGCGGCCAGCCCCAGCATTTT.